Listed here are 6 T cell receptor beta chains from one sample, sequenced in a study of beta chain features in type 1 diabetes. Antigens for these TCRs are unknown. The study reverse transcribed the entire isolated RNA, so it sequenced expressed TCRB transcripts. Assay used: immunoSEQ multiplex PCR; TCRdb lists only in-frame clones, some missing. Among about 740,000 clones listed, around 15% were seen once. Regarding the study as a whole: Shortening that was moderate but significant affected the TCRB CDR3s of Type 1 diabetes patients in all four CD4+ subsets.

Sequenced sample: naive CD4+ T cells from blood. These receptors came from a young man with type 1 diabetes.

The chain combines TRBV9 with TRBJ2-7; 9 nucleotides agree with TRBD1. Trimming removed 4 bases from V and 2 bases from J; junction bases left unmatched: 10. In germline, CDR1 is SGDLS, CDR2 YYNGEE. The CDR3 has 16 amino acids. The CDR3 DNA sequence: TGTGCCAGCAGCCCCCGTCCCGGGACAGGGCCCTACGAGCAGTACTTC. Its protein is CASSPRPGTGPYEQYF.

This clone was counted between two and nine times. The rearrangement joins TRBV4-1 to TRBJ2-5; D is ambiguous. The CDR3 totals 12 residues. Looked up from germline, CDR1 is MGHRA and CDR2 is YSYEKL. Trimming pared 3 bases from V and 5 bases from J, leaving 7 bases between. The CDR3 region has the DNA TGCGCCAGCAGCCACGCACGGGAGACCCAGTACTTC. Protein sequence: CASSHARETQYF.

The V and J genes are TRBV5-1 and TRBJ1-5; D is possibly TRBD1 (6 bases). Looked up from germline, CDR1 is SGHRS and CDR2 is YFSETQ. The CDR3 is 15 amino acids. Trimming removed 0 bases at V and 1 base at J, with 8 bases between. CDR3 sequence: CASSLDRASNQPQHF. DNA for the CDR3: TGCGCCAGCAGCTTGGACAGGGCGAGCAATCAGCCCCAGCATTTT.

The chain has TRBV18 and TRBJ1-2, with D possibly being TRBD1 (5 bases). This CDR3 has 14 residues. Germline CDR1 KGHSH, CDR2 LQKENI. V lost 0 bases to trimming and J lost 4 bases, with 9 bases between them. The DNA of the CDR3 is TGTGCCAGCTCACCACCGTCAGGGATCTATGGCTACACCTTC. Residues: CASSPPSGIYGYTF.

Here the CDR3 reads CAVGTGINSNQPQHF. The CDR3 nucleotides read TGTGCCGTCGGAACAGGGATTAATAGCAATCAGCCCCAGCATTTT. The chain combines TRBV6-5 with TRBJ1-5; tentatively, D is TRBD1 (6 bases). The ends were cut back, 11 bases at V and 0 bases at J, with 17 bases in the middle. The CDR3 sequence is 15 residues long. The germline V gene encodes CDR1 MNHEY and CDR2 SVGAGI.

This clone appeared a few times. The chain carries TRBV30 and TRBJ2-3; D is perhaps TRBD2 (7 bases). CDR1 GTSNPN and CDR2 SVGIG come from the germline V gene (reference sequence). The V and J ends lost 2 bases and 8 bases respectively, with 20 bases between them. This CDR3 is built from 15 residues. The CDR3: CAWSRERGGPVTQYF. In DNA, the CDR3 is TGTGCCTGGAGTAGAGAGAGGGGGGGGCCTGTTACGCAGTATTTT.